One and the same sample provided the 16 T cell receptor beta chains below, sequenced in a study of sequential checkpoint blockade in melanoma. Treatment noted: randomized to nivolumab then ipilimumab (arm A) or the reverse (arm B). Clones were read by immunoSEQ multiplex PCR, and TCRdb kept only the in-frame ones, dropping some. Among 5,500 to 7,500 clones, about a fifth were seen once, and the ten largest hold about 16%. The input for sequencing was tumor tissue (inferred from file names), taken from a patient given nivolumab and ipilimumab in sequence. Receptors were obtained from a human donor with melanoma.

At least ten counts were recorded for this clone. The chain has TRBV11-3 and TRBJ2-3, with TRBD2 matching over 11 bases. The V gene's germline CDR1 is SGHNT and CDR2 YENEEA. CDR3 length: 18 residues. V gave up 3 bases and J gave up 0 bases; unmatched junction bases: 8. In DNA form, the CDR3 reads TGTGCCAGCAGCTTCTCGCCTAGCGGGGGGCGAAGCACAGATACGCAGTATTTT. It codes for CASSFSPSGGRSTDTQYF.

This clone was detected ten times or more. The chain recombines TRBV6-8 with TRBJ2-7; D is ambiguous. From germline, CDR1 is MNHGY and CDR2 SAAAGT. V shed 6 bases and J shed 4 bases, with 13 bases lying between them. This CDR3 is 13 amino acids long. The CDR3 bases are TGTGCCAGCAGGTCGACCTACCCTTACGAGCAGTACTTC. It translates to CASRSTYPYEQYF.

This clone is categorized as medium-sized. This sequence joins TRBV11-3 and TRBJ1-3; TRBD1 matches at 7 bases. The germline gives CDR1 SGHNT, CDR2 YENEEA. V was clipped by 3 bases and J by 4 bases; unmatched bases: 3. This CDR3 comprises 14 residues. The DNA for the CDR3 is TGTGCCAGCAGCTTTCTGGACAGGGGAAACACCATATATTTT. It codes for CASSFLDRGNTIYF.

This clone showed up many times. This sequence joins TRBV4-1 and TRBJ1-4, with 8 nucleotides matching TRBD1. Germline V gene sequence: CDR1 MGHRA, CDR2 YSYEKL. After removal of 0 bases from V and 7 bases from J, the junction contained 7 bases not matched to a gene. The CDR3 covers 16 residues. The CDR3 sequence is CASSQDSGRGREKLFF. DNA for the CDR3: TGCGCCAGCAGCCAAGATTCCGGCAGGGGGCGTGAAAAACTGTTTTTT.

In its sample, this clone is medium-sized (0.01 to 0.1%). The chain recombines TRBV6-8 with TRBJ1-1; the match to TRBD1 covers 9 bases. CDR1 is MNHGY, CDR2 SAAAGT, per germline. The V gene end was trimmed by 10 bases and the J gene end by 7 bases; junction bases not matched to a gene: 16. The CDR3 covers 15 residues. DNA of the CDR3: TGTGCCATCAGCGATCCGACGGGACAGGGAAATGAAGCTTTCTTT. Amino acids: CAISDPTGQGNEAFF.

By share, this clone ranks as medium-sized. The gene calls are TRBV18 and TRBJ2-3; either TRBD1 or TRBD2 may supply D (6 bases each). This CDR3 has 14 amino acids. Trimming pared 8 bases from V and 4 bases from J, leaving 16 bases between. Germline CDR1 reads KGHSH; CDR2 reads LQKENI. CDR3 coding DNA: TGTGCCAGCCTCGAAGGGGGGCGGGCAGATACGCAGTATTTT. Translating it yields CASLEGGRADTQYF.

By proportion, this clone is medium-sized. This chain joins TRBV19 and TRBJ1-1; D may be TRBD1 (5 bases). The CDR3 has 14 residues. Trimming shortened V by 5 bases and J by 7 bases, and 17 bases separated the two germline ends. The germline V gene has CDR1 LNHDA and CDR2 SQIVND (reference sequence). CDR3 DNA sequence: TGTGCCAGTAGTGTACGACAGTTGACCCGTGAAGCTTTCTTT. Protein sequence: CASSVRQLTREAFF.

This clone showed up just a few times. The genes are TRBV6-8 and TRBJ1-2, with 12 nucleotides matching TRBD1. The CDR3 is made up of 17 amino acids. The ends lost 0 bases at V and 7 bases at J; junction bases unmatched: 9. Germline-derived CDR1 and CDR2 are MNHGY and SAAAGT. The CDR3 sequence: CASSYSNEGQGARGYTF. In DNA, the CDR3 is TGTGCCAGCAGTTACTCGAATGAGGGACAGGGGGCGCGTGGCTACACCTTC.

Only a few counts were recorded for this clone. The rearrangement joins TRBV11-3 to TRBJ1-6, with D perhaps matching TRBD1 (5 bases). CDR1 is SGHNT, CDR2 YENEEA, per germline. CDR3 length: 16 residues. V was cut by 2 bases and J by 6 bases, with 14 bases left in between. The CDR3 coding sequence is TGTGCCAGCAGCTTACGATCGGGACCGAGTAATTCACCCCTCCACTTT. Its translation is CASSLRSGPSNSPLHF.

By proportion, this clone is medium-sized. J is TRBJ2-7 and V is TRBV6-8; D may correspond to TRBD1 or TRBD2 (5 bases each). CDR3 length: 12 amino acids. Germline CDR1 MNHGY, CDR2 SAAAGT. V was trimmed by 5 bases and J by 5 bases, leaving 10 bases between them. CDR3 nucleotide sequence: TGTGCCAGCAGTGAGCTGGGGGACGAGCAGTACTTC. Translating gives CASSELGDEQYF.

V gene TRBV5-1 combines with J gene TRBJ2-3; TRBD2 aligns across 10 bases. The CDR3 runs 17 residues. Per the germline V gene, CDR1 is SGHRS and CDR2 is YFSETQ. Trimming removed 0 bases from V and 1 base from J; junction bases left unmatched: 5. DNA for the CDR3: TGCGCCAGCAGCTTGGCCTCTACTAGCGGGGGCACAGATACGCAGTATTTT. This gives the protein CASSLASTSGGTDTQYF.

V gene TRBV19 combines with J gene TRBJ2-3, with TRBD1 identical over 9 bases. With 10 bases clipped from V and 3 bases from J, the junction kept 5 bases outside the gene matches. CDR3 length: 13 amino acids. From germline, CDR1 is LNHDA and CDR2 SQIVND (reference sequence). The DNA of the CDR3 is TGTGCCACTGGGACAGGGCAGACAGATACGCAGTATTTT. This sequence encodes CATGTGQTDTQYF.

The chain joins TRBV11-3 to TRBJ2-3, with D possibly TRBD1 on 5 matching bases. V was trimmed by 3 bases and J by 0 bases, leaving 13 bases between them. This CDR3 region has 16 residues. From germline, CDR1 is SGHNT and CDR2 YENEEA. In nucleotides, the CDR3 is TGTGCCAGCAGCTTGATCAGGGTCCCCAGCACAGATACGCAGTATTTT. Translating gives CASSLIRVPSTDTQYF. Looking up the rest from reference TRBV11-3 and TRBJ2-3 gives the full variable domain: EAGVVQSPRYKIIEKKQPVAFWCNPISGHNTLYWYLQNLGQGPELLIRYENEEAVDDSQLPKDRFSAERLKGVDSTLKIQPAELGDSAVYLCASSLIRVPSTDTQYFGPGTRLTVL.

Many counts were recorded for this clone. The gene calls are TRBV6-8 and TRBJ2-3, with 9 positions matching TRBD2. Germline values: CDR1 MNHGY, CDR2 SAAAGT. This CDR3 is built from 16 residues. V lost 4 bases to trimming and J lost 4 bases; unmatched junction nucleotides: 9. CDR3 DNA sequence: TGTGCCAGCAGTTTCGTTCGCGGGGGGGCGGCAGATACGCAGTATTTT. Amino acid sequence: CASSFVRGGAADTQYF.

This clone appeared once. The chain uses TRBV19 and TRBJ2-5; 9 bases fit TRBD1. Germline lookup yields CDR1 LNHDA and CDR2 SQIVND (reference sequence). J was trimmed by 3 bases and V by 5 bases; bases with no gene match: 10. This CDR3 is built from 16 residues. This chain's CDR3 is CASSPAGTGREETQYF. CDR3 in DNA: TGTGCCAGTAGTCCAGCCGGGACAGGGAGAGAAGAGACCCAGTACTTC.

This clone was detected only a few times. The chain has TRBV11-3 and TRBJ1-1; D is possibly TRBD1 (6 bases). V gave up 5 bases and J gave up 0 bases, with 10 bases separating them. The CDR3 totals 14 residues. Germline-derived CDR1 and CDR2 are SGHNT and YENEEA. This CDR3 is CASSERQVNTEAFF. CDR3 nucleotides: TGTGCCAGCAGCGAAAGACAGGTGAACACTGAAGCTTTCTTT.